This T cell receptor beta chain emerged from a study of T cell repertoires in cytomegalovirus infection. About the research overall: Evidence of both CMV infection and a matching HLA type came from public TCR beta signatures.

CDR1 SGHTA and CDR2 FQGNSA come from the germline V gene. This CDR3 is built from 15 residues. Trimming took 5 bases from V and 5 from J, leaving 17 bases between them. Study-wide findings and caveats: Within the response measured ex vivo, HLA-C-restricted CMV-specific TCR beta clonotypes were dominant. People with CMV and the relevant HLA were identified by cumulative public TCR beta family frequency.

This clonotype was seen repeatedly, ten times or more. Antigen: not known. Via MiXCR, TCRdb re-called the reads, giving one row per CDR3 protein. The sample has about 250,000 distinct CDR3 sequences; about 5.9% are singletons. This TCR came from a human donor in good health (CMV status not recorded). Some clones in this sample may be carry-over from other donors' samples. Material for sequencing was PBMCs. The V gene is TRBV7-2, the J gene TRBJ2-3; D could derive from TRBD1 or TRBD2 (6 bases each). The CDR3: CASSPRGGLLDTQYF. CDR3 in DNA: TGTGCCAGCAGCCCACGTGGGGGGCTCTTAGATACGCAGTATTTT.